Listed here is a single T cell receptor (beta chain). Reverse transcription of roughly 0.45 to 1 ug RNA was performed with random hexamers. Via MiXCR, TCRdb re-called the immunoSEQ multiplex PCR reads, giving one row per CDR3 protein. This table holds 100,000 to 150,000 distinct CDR3 sequences, about 95% found once. The CDR3 is made up of 13 amino acids. After removal of 0 bases from V and 6 bases from J, the junction contained 0 bases not matched to a gene. Germline CDR1 MNHEY, CDR2 SVGAGI. The sample originates from a study of CD8 T cells in Susac syndrome. Material: CD4+ T cells from PBMCs. This TCR came from a human donor in good health. The chain combines TRBV6-5 with TRBJ2-7, with 9 bases aligning to TRBD1. CDR3 protein: CASSYSTGGEQYF. CDR3 in DNA: TGTGCCAGCAGTTACTCGACAGGGGGCGAGCAGTACTTC.